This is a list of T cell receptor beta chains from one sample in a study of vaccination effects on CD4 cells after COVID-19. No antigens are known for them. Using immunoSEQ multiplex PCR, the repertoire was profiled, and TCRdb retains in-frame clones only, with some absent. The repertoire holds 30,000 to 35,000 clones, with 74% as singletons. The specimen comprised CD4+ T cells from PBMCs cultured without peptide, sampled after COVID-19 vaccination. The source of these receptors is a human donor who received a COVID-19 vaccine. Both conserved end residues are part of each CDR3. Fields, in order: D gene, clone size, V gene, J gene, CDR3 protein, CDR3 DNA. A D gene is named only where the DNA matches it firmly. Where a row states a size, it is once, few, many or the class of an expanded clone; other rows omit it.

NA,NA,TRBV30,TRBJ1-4,CAWSPRRGRFVSEKLFF,TGTGCCTGGAGTCCCCGCAGGGGCCGCTTCGTTAGTGAAAAACTGTTTTTT
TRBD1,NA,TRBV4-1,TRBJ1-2,CASSQDGLGRGLSYGYTF,TGCGCCAGCAGCCAAGATGGGTTAGGGAGGGGGCTCTCGTATGGCTACACCTTC
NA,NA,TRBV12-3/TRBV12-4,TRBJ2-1,CASSPTSNEQFF,TGTGCCAGCAGCCCCACCTCCAATGAGCAGTTCTTC
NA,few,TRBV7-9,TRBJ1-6,CASSFRNSPLHF,TGTGCCAGCAGCTTCAGAAATTCACCCCTCCACTTT
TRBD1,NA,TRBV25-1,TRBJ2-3,CASTPTGGTDTQYF,TGTGCCAGCACACCGACAGGGGGGACAGATACGCAGTATTTT
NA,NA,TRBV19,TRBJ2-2,CASSMRDSGELFF,TGTGCCAGTAGTATGCGGGACTCCGGGGAGCTGTTTTTT
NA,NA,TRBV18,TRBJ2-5,CASSLAMETQYF,TGTGCCAGCTCCCTCGCAATGGAGACCCAGTACTTC
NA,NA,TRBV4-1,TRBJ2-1,CASSQDSGLGNEQFF,TGCGCCAGCAGCCAAGATTCAGGGCTCGGCAATGAGCAGTTCTTC
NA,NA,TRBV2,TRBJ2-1,CASSVYNEQFF,TGTGCCAGCAGTGTTTACAATGAGCAGTTCTTC
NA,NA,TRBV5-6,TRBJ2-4,CASSQISKNIQYF,TGTGCCAGCAGTCAAATCTCCAAAAACATTCAGTACTTC
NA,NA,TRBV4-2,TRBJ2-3,CASRDQITDTQYF,TGTGCCAGCAGAGATCAGATCACAGATACGCAGTATTTT
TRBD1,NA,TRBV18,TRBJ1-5,CASSPPMGQGDQPQHF,TGTGCCAGCTCACCACCGATGGGACAGGGGGACCAGCCCCAGCATTTT
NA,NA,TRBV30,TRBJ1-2,CAWSLARSYGYTF,TGTGCCTGGAGTCTGGCCAGGAGCTATGGCTACACCTTC
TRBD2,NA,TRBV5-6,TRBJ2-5,CASKVLAGGPTETQYF,TGTGCCAGCAAAGTACTAGCGGGGGGGCCTACCGAGACCCAGTACTTC
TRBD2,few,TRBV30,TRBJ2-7,CAWSPSGRNYEQYF,TGTGCCTGGAGCCCTAGCGGGAGGAACTACGAGCAGTACTTC
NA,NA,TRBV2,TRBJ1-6,CASSEGGRAYNSPLHF,TGTGCCAGCAGTGAAGGGGGCAGGGCATATAATTCACCCCTCCACTTT
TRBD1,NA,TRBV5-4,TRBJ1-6,CASSSGGGAGSPLHF,TGTGCCAGCAGCAGCGGAGGGGGCGCGGGTTCACCCCTCCACTTT
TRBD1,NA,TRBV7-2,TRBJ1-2,CASSLVSQGIHGYTF,TGTGCCAGCAGCTTAGTCTCACAGGGGATCCATGGCTACACCTTC
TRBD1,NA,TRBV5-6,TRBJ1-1,CASSLDRGDTEAFF,TGTGCCAGCAGCTTGGACAGGGGGGACACTGAAGCTTTCTTT
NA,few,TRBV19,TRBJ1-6,CASSITPRGGSPLHF,TGTGCCAGTAGTATAACCCCCAGGGGAGGTTCACCCCTCCACTTT
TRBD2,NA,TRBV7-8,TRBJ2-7,CASSFSSGSHEQYF,TGTGCCAGCAGCTTCTCTAGCGGGAGCCACGAGCAGTACTTC
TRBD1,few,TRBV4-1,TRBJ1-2,CASSQDRDRYGYTF,TGCGCCAGCAGCCAAGATCGGGACAGGTACGGCTACACCTTC
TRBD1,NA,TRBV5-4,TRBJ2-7,CASSLAGQGVTSYEQYF,TGTGCCAGCAGCTTGGCGGGACAGGGAGTCACTTCCTACGAGCAGTACTTC
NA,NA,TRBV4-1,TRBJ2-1,CASSQGVRGVEEFF,TGCGCCAGCAGCCAAGGAGTGAGGGGAGTTGAGGAGTTCTTC